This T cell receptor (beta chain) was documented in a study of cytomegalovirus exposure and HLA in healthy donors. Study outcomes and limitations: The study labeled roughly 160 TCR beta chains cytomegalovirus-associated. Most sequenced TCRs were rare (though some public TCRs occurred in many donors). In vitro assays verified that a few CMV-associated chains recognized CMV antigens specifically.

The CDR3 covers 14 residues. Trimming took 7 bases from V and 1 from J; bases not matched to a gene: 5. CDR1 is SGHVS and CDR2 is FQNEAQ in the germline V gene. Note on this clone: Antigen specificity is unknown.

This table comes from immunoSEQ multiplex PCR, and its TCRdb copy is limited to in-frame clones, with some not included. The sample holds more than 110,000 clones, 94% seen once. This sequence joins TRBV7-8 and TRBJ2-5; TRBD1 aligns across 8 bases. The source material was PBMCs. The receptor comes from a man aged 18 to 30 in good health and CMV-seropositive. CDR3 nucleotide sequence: TGTGCCAGCACCAGAGACAGGGGCCAAGAGACCCAGTACTTC. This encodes CASTRDRGQETQYF.